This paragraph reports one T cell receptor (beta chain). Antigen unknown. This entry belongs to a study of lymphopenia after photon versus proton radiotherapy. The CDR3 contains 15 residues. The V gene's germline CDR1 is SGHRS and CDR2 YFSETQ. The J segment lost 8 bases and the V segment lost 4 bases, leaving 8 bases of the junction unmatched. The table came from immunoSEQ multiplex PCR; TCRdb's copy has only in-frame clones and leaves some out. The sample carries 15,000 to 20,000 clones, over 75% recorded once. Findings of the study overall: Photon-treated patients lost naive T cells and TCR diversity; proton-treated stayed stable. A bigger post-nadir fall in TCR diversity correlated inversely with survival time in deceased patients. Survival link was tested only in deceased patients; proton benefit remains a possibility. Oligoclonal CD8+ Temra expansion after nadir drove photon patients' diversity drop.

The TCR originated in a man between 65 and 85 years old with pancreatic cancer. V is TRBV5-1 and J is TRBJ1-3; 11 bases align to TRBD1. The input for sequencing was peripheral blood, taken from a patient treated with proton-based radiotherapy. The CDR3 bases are TGCGCCAGCAGCAGGACAGGGGGCTTATTGGACACCATATATTTT. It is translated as CASSRTGGLLDTIYF.